The entry that follows covers one T cell receptor beta chain sequence. No antigen is known for it. The record has no base qualities; no much larger clone is one base away. These data come from a study of blood T cell repertoires in COVID-19 (TCRdb year 2020). In the study overall: Samples covering the acute and convalescent phases of COVID-19 were provided by collaborators in the United States, Italy and Spain. The samples were drawn from two sources: the first 160 participants of the ongoing ImmuneRACE study, and 950 to 1,500 subjects contributed by 6 global collaborators. Where HLA class I and class II types were available, the types were taken from metadata supplied by the sample provider, not from assay-based typing. Deeply sampled blood TCRbeta repertoires from subjects exposed to, actively infected with, or recovered from COVID-19 were included in the dataset. The repertoires were released in a freely available public database intended as a resource for research on the immune response to SARS-CoV-2. The prospective study material was composed of cDNA or gDNA derived from T cells, B-cell-depleted T cells, or PBMCs. Nearly every sample came with metadata listing a de-identified subject ID, COVID-19 status, age in years and sex.

CDR1 and CDR2 (MNHEY, SMNVEV) derive from the germline V gene (reference sequence). Trimming costs V 3 bases and J 1 base, and their ends lie 19 bases apart. Measured from the cysteine to the phenylalanine, the CDR3 is 19 residues long. Of all the DNA, just the CDR3 is kept, 57 bases in frame from base 1. The paper as a whole reports these results and caveats: How much clinical and demographic metadata was included differed by source and by participant, and the metadata was provided uncurated.

Participants in the prospective study were aged roughly 18 to 89 years, lived in under 30 United States geographic areas, and enrolled through a virtual design. Cohort assignment in the prospective study relied on participant-reported clinical history from a screening survey and a study questionnaire. For ImmuneRACE Cohort 3, a participant was defined as recovered based on two consecutive negative NP/OP PCR tests, clearance by a healthcare professional, or resolution of symptoms. In the prospective study, whole blood, serum and a nasopharyngeal or oropharyngeal swab were collected from each participant by mobile phlebotomists. Prospective study participants could optionally give additional blood draws and questionnaires over an approximately 2-month period. Prospective study blood samples were shipped either frozen or at room temperature before DNA extraction. TCRbeta CDR3 regions were amplified from genomic DNA using the immunoSEQ Assay, a bias-controlled multiplex PCR. In the authors' own workflow: Within the assay, amplification of reference gene primers was used to estimate how many nucleated cells each sample contained. To quantify the absolute abundance of each unique TCRbeta CDR3 rearrangement, sequence reads were collapsed and filtered. For each sample, productive Simpson clonality was calculated as the square root of Simpson's diversity index across productive rearrangements. TCRdb took over this immuneACCESS table, retaining in-frame rearrangements with V and J assigned. Such tables are incomplete; in checked studies, under half of the missing clones stem from an unresolved V gene, and the remainder is unexplained. V and J calls and clone size are those listed in that table; D and trimming were worked out from the DNA. This sample comprises a few hundred thousand clones, about 80% of them detected only once. 3.4% of the sample comes from the top ten.

The V and J segments used are TRBV27 and TRBJ2-6, with TRBD1 as a weak D call on 5 bases. The sample comprised PBMCs or T cells enriched from blood (not recorded which). The receptor was isolated from a man aged 45-60 years who had recovered from COVID-19. CDR3 protein: CASSFRLDRKVSGANVLTF. The sequenced DNA is TGTGCCAGCAGTTTCCGGCTCGACAGAAAAGTATCTGGGGCCAACGTCCTGACTTTC.